The 9 T cell receptor beta chains given below trace back to one sample, sequenced in a study of blood T cell repertoires in COVID-19. The repertoire was sequenced with immunoSEQ multiplex PCR; TCRdb's copy has only in-frame clones and lacks some. The profile shows approximately 300,000 clones, 80% to 90% of them singletons. Sequenced sample: peripheral blood. The receptor source for this set is a woman aged 45 to 65 with acute or convalescent COVID-19.

CDR3 sequence reads: CASSIGRDMNSGNTIYF. The CDR3 DNA is TGTGCCAGTAGTATAGGAAGGGACATGAACTCTGGAAACACCATATATTTT. V and J are TRBV19 and TRBJ1-3; a possible D gene is TRBD1 (6 bases). Germline V CDR1 and CDR2: LNHDA, SQIVND (reference sequence). The CDR3 extends over 17 amino acids. V lost 1 base to trimming and J lost 0 bases, with 13 bases between them. The full variable domain, completed using reference TRBV19 and TRBJ1-3, is DGGITQSPKYLFRKEGQNVTLSCEQNLNHDAMYWYRQDPGQGLRLIYYSQIVNDFQKGDIAEGYSVSREKKESFPLTVTSAQKNPTAFYLCASSIGRDMNSGNTIYFGEGSWLTVV.

V and J are TRBV5-5 and TRBJ2-7; possible D gene TRBD1, 6 bases. Deletions cut 4 bases from V and 7 bases from J, with 18 bases between. Germline V gene sequence: CDR1 SGHKS, CDR2 YYEKEE (reference sequence). The CDR3 has 14 amino acids. The CDR3 region is CASSDLRDILEQYV. Here the CDR3 DNA reads TGTGCCAGCAGCGATCTCCGGGACATCTTAGAGCAGTACGTC.

This clone was seen just once. The V and J genes are TRBV4-3 and TRBJ2-7; 10 positions match TRBD2. CDR1 LGHNA and CDR2 YSLEER come from the germline V gene. J lost 1 base, V lost 0 bases, and 3 bases had no gene match. The CDR3 length is 16 residues. The CDR3 is CASSQDSGRSSYEQYF. Written as DNA, the CDR3 is TGCGCCAGCAGCCAAGATAGCGGGAGGAGTTCCTACGAGCAGTACTTC.

This clone is a singleton in its sample. V gene TRBV7-9 combines with J gene TRBJ2-3; 10 bases align to TRBD1. CDR3 length: 13 amino acids. Trimming removed 10 bases from V and 2 bases from J; junction bases left unmatched: 3. CDR1 is SEHNR and CDR2 is FQNEAQ in the germline V gene (reference sequence). DNA of the CDR3: TGTGCCACGACAGGGGGCTACACAGATACGCAGTATTTT. As protein: CATTGGYTDTQYF.

This chain links TRBV6-2 or TRBV6-3 with TRBJ2-5; TRBD1 is a possible D gene (6 bases). The CDR3 contains 14 residues. Trimming removed 1 base at V and 5 bases at J, with 11 bases between. Germline CDR1 and CDR2: MNHEY and SVGEGT. The CDR3 here is CASSYFRGRETQYF. DNA of the CDR3: TGTGCCAGCAGTTACTTCAGGGGACGGGAGACCCAGTACTTC.

This clone was detected once. The chain has TRBV5-1 and TRBJ2-5; 8 nucleotides match TRBD1. Per germline, CDR1 SGHRS and CDR2 YFSETQ. The CDR3 consists of 14 residues. J was trimmed by 4 bases and V by 0 bases; bases with no gene match: 2. The CDR3 DNA reads as TGCGCCAGCAGCTTGGTACAGGGGGGAGAGACCCAGTACTTC. Protein: CASSLVQGGETQYF.

This clone was counted ten times or more. J is TRBJ2-1 and V is TRBV7-8, with a weak D call TRBD2 (6 bases). Germline loops: CDR1 SGHVS, CDR2 FQNEAQ. Trimming took 8 bases from V and 5 from J, leaving 13 bases between them. The CDR3 is made up of 13 amino acids. CDR3 protein: CASLSGGDNEQFF. CDR3 DNA sequence: TGTGCCAGCCTCTCCGGGGGTGACAATGAGCAGTTCTTC.

V usage is TRBV5-6 and J usage is TRBJ1-2; D may be TRBD1 (5 bases). Trimming left V 3 bases short and J 0 bases short, with 15 bases between. The CDR3 runs 16 residues. CDR1 SGHDT and CDR2 YYEEEE come from the germline V gene. The CDR3 is CASSWGSGTANYGYTF. For the CDR3, the DNA is TGTGCCAGCAGCTGGGGCAGCGGGACTGCTAACTATGGCTACACCTTC.

The V call is TRBV27, the J call TRBJ2-3, with 7 bases matching TRBD1. CDR3 length equals 14 residues. Germline lookup yields CDR1 MNHEY and CDR2 SMNVEV (reference sequence). V lost 4 bases and J lost 5; bases outside the gene matches: 6. CDR3 in DNA: TGTGCCAGCAGTTCCGGACAGGTGGAAGATACGCAGTATTTT. Amino acid sequence: CASSSGQVEDTQYF.